The rows below give T cell receptor beta chains drawn from one sample of a study of blood T cell repertoires in COVID-19. The repertoire was sequenced with immunoSEQ multiplex PCR; TCRdb's copy has only in-frame clones and lacks some. The sample contains some 74,000 clones, roughly 88% of which appear only once. Material for sequencing was peripheral blood. These receptors all stem from a woman older than 75 with acute or convalescent COVID-19. CDR3s include the opening cysteine and the closing phenylalanine or tryptophan.

V gene,CDR3 length,J gene,CDR3 protein
TRBV12-5,16,TRBJ1-1,CASGFASGTGGTEAFF
TRBV6-2/TRBV6-3,13,TRBJ1-2,CASSLPVNYGYTF
TRBV7-6,12,TRBJ2-2,CASSPLFGELFF
TRBV19,15,TRBJ2-3,CASSASSGISDTQYF
TRBV6-5,15,TRBJ2-1,CASSPGTSGGGEQFF
TRBV19,14,TRBJ2-2,CASSTQGDTGELFF
TRBV11-3,14,TRBJ2-3,CASSPAPSSDTQYF
TRBV7-9,15,TRBJ1-1,CASSPPRQLNTEAFF
TRBV7-3,13,TRBJ2-7,CASSYNQRGEQYF
TRBV6-6,18,TRBJ2-7,CASSRLGLGGPSVGEQYF
TRBV5-5,20,TRBJ2-6,CASSLQGSNFRASGANVLTF
TRBV4-1,19,TRBJ2-7,CASSQDMASGRDTSYEQYF
TRBV9,13,TRBJ2-1,CASSLRENNEQFF
TRBV10-3,16,TRBJ1-1,CAIRASQGAMNTEAFF
TRBV12-3/TRBV12-4,11,TRBJ2-1,CGSGYYNEQFF
TRBV6-1,13,TRBJ1-1,CASSEQGYTEAFF
TRBV11-2,15,TRBJ2-7,CASSLGHGGADEQYF
TRBV4-1,17,TRBJ2-1,CASSQDPSGSSYNEQFF
TRBV2,18,TRBJ2-1,CASSEALFSGGSYNEQFF
TRBV6-5,12,TRBJ1-2,CASSSGGYGYTF
TRBV19,14,TRBJ2-1,CASSQLAGYNEQFF
TRBV20-1,14,TRBJ2-1,CSASRAGGYNEQFF
TRBV7-9,14,TRBJ2-2,CASSSGGGTGELFF
TRBV6-5,14,TRBJ1-4,CASRETGGREKLFF
TRBV11-1,13,TRBJ2-7,CASSLDGTYEQYF
TRBV30,14,TRBJ2-2,CAREPGQGGGELFF
TRBV19,14,TRBJ2-2,CASSPGPNTGELFF
TRBV6-5,15,TRBJ1-5,CASSPEFDSNQPQHF
TRBV3-1/TRBV3-2,18,TRBJ2-5,CASSLGGYRRGGRETQYF
TRBV9,15,TRBJ1-4,CASSVGGGSGEKLFF
TRBV27,12,TRBJ1-2,CASSFRQGVYTF
TRBV9,14,TRBJ2-7,CASSVEGGAYEQYF
TRBV9,14,TRBJ2-7,CASSVAAGSYEQYF
TRBV7-2,12,TRBJ2-2,CASSLSTGELFF
TRBV6-1,15,TRBJ2-7,CASSEQPRTTYEQYF
TRBV15,14,TRBJ1-5,CATSRDRTGKPQHF
TRBV3-1/TRBV3-2,14,TRBJ1-1,CASSQGDRYTEAFF
TRBV18,18,TRBJ2-3,CASSPPMAGGRGTDTQYF
TRBV19,15,TRBJ2-5,CASSALAGGGKTQYF
TRBV6-5,12,TRBJ1-1,CATREGDTEAFF
TRBV27,14,TRBJ1-2,CASSLQPGGAGYTF
TRBV11-2,17,TRBJ1-1,CASSLRQGQRLNTEAFF
TRBV5-4,16,TRBJ2-2,CASSSRRPSGTGELFF
TRBV9,15,TRBJ1-1,CASSDRRDRVTEAFF
TRBV6-5,16,TRBJ1-2,CASSYQDVAGLSGYTF
TRBV4-1,18,TRBJ1-1,CASSPATGSSILNTEAFF
TRBV2,18,TRBJ2-3,CASKNLAGEYTSTDTQYF